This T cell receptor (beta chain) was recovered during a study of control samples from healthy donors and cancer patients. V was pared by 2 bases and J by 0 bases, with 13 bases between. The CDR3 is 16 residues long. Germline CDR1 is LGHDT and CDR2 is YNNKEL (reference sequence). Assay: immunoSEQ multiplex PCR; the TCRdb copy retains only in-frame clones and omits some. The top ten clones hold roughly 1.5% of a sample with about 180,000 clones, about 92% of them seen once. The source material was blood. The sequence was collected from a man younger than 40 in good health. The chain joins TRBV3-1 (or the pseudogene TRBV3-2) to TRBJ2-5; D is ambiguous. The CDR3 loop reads CASSQSPRTNQETQYF. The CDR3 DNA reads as TGTGCCAGCAGCCAATCCCCCAGGACCAACCAAGAGACCCAGTACTTC.